The clone carrying this T cell receptor beta chain was observed a handful of times. The data were produced by immunoSEQ multiplex PCR, yet TCRdb's version contains in-frame clones alone and is incomplete. The sample includes around 750,000 clones, over 65% of them seen just once. The data were taken from a study of shared clonotypes between healthy human individuals. Germline CDR1 LNHDA, CDR2 SQIVND (reference sequence). The CDR3 is 15 amino acids. Trimming took 5 bases from V and 9 from J; bases not matched to a gene: 11. This clonotype originated in a woman aged 25 to 45 in good health. The sample comprised memory CD4+ T cells sorted from blood. The sample's subset: CD45RA-negative fraction. The chain has TRBV19 and TRBJ1-5, with 9 bases fitting TRBD1. In nucleotides, the CDR3 is TGTGCCAGTAGTCCGTCCGGGACAGGGTCAGGGCCCCAGCATTTT. Amino acids: CASSPSGTGSGPQHF.